This T cell receptor (beta chain) was identified in a study of blood T cell repertoires in COVID-19. Study in general: Sample material is recorded as cDNA or gDNA derived from T cells, B-cell-depleted T cells, or PBMCs.

This CDR3 region has 12 residues. Germline CDR1 and CDR2: MGHDK and SYGVNS. Trimming removed 7 bases at V and 2 bases at J, with 7 bases between. Study processing details: Cell counts per sample came from amplifying reference gene primers. Data came from immunoSEQ multiplex PCR; TCRdb stores just in-frame clones and leaves some out. The V and J calls and clone size were taken over from that table, and D and trimming were inferred from the DNA. The repertoire holds 150,000 to 170,000 clones, with 70% to 90% as singletons. It was during active infection that Seattle patients were enrolled and then longitudinally followed.

The chain combines TRBV25-1 with TRBJ2-3, with D possibly being TRBD1 (5 bases). The sequence was obtained from a man aged 55-75 years with COVID-19, enrolled during active disease. Sequenced: peripheral blood. The CDR3 DNA sequence: TGTGCCAGCAAGACAGCCACAGATACGCAGTATTTT. This sequence encodes CASKTATDTQYF.